This T cell receptor beta chain is drawn from a study of blood T cell repertoires in COVID-19. Authors' methods: Amplification with reference gene primers provided the estimates of nucleated cell counts. Sequenced by immunoSEQ multiplex PCR; TCRdb stores in-frame clones only, minus some. V and J calls and clone size are copied from that table; D and trimming were computed from the DNA. The table has 280,000 or so clones, approximately 83% seen once. Per the germline V gene, CDR1 is MNHEY and CDR2 is SVGAGI. The CDR3 has 14 residues. V lost 6 bases and J lost 0, with 9 bases in between. The chain has TRBV6-5 and TRBJ1-3; D remains unclear. Input material: PBMCs or T cells enriched from blood (not recorded which). The sequence was obtained from a man aged 25 to 40 who had recovered from COVID-19. This CDR3 reads CASRPDNSGNTIYF. The CDR3 region has the DNA TGTGCCAGCAGGCCAGACAACTCTGGAAACACCATATATTTT.